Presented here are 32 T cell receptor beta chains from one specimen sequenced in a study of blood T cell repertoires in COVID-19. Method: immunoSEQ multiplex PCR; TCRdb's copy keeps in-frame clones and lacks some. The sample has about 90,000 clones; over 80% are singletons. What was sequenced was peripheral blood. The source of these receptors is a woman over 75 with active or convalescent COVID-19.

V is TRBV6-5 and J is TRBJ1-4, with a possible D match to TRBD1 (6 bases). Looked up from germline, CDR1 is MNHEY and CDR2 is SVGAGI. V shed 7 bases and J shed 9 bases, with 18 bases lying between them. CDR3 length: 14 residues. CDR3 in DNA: TGTGCCAGCACCCCCGGCCTTTGGGACAAAAAACTGTTTTTT. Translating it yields CASTPGLWDKKLFF.

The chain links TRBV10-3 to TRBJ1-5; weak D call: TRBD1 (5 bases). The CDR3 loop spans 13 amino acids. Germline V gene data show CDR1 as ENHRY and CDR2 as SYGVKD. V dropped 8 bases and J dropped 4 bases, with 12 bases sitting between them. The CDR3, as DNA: TGTGCCATCGGGGGAGGGTTAAATCAGCCCCAGCATTTT. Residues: CAIGGGLNQPQHF.

CDR3 region: CASSQAGNIQYF. As DNA, the CDR3 is TGTGCCAGCAGCCAAGCCGGGAACATTCAGTACTTC. The J gene is TRBJ2-4, the V gene TRBV3-1 (or the pseudogene TRBV3-2); no reliable D call. The CDR3 extends over 12 amino acids. Trimming cost V 1 base and J 7 bases, with 5 bases left between them. From germline, CDR1 is LGHDT and CDR2 YNNKEL (reference sequence).

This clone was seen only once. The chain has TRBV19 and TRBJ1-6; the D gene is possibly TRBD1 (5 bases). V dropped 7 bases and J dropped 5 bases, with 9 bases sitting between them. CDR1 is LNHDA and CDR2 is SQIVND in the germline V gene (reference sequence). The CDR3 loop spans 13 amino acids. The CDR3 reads CASKIRDNSPLHF. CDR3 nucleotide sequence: TGTGCCAGTAAAATCAGGGATAATTCACCCCTCCACTTT. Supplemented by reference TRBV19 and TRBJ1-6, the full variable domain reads DGGITQSPKYLFRKEGQNVTLSCEQNLNHDAMYWYRQDPGQGLRLIYYSQIVNDFQKGDIAEGYSVSREKKESFPLTVTSAQKNPTAFYLCASKIRDNSPLHFGNGTRLTVT.

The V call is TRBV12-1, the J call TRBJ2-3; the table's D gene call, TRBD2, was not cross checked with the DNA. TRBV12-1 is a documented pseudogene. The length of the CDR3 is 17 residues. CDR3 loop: CASSRITSGSGTDTQYF. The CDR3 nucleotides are TGTGCCAGCAGCCGAATAACTAGCGGGAGTGGCACAGATACGCAGTATTTT.

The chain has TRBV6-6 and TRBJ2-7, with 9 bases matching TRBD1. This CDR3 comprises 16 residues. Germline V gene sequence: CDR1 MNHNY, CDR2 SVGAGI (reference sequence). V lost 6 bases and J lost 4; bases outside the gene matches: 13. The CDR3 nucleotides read TGTGCCAGCAGCCCGAAAACAGGGGGCGTATTATACGAGCAGTACTTC. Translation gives CASSPKTGGVLYEQYF.

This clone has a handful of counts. CDR3 sequence (DNA): TGCGCCAGCAGCCCCCCGTTCCCGGGGGGCGCAGATACGCAGTATTTT. It translates to CASSPPFPGGADTQYF. V is TRBV5-1 and J is TRBJ2-3; tentatively, D is TRBD2 (7 bases). There are 16 residues in the CDR3. V shed 4 bases and J shed 4 bases, with 19 bases lying between them. Germline CDR1 and CDR2: SGHRS and YFSETQ.

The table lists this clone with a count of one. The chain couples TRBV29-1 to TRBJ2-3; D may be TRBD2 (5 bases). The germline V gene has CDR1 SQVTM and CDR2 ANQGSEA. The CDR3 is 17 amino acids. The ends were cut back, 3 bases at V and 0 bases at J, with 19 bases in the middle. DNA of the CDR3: TGCAGCGTTGACCAAATCGGGGTGCCGGAAAGCACAGATACGCAGTATTTT. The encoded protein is CSVDQIGVPESTDTQYF.

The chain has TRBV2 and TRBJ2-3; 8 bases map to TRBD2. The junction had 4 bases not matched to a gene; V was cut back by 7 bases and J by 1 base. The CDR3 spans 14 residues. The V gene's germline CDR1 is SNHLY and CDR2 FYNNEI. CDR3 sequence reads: CASNRAGGTDTQYF. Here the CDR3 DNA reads TGTGCCAGCAATCGAGCGGGGGGCACAGATACGCAGTATTTT.

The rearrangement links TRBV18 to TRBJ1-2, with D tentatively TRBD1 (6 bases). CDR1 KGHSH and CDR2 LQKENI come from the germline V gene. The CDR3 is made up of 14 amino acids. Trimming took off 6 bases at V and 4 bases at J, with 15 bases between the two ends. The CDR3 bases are TGTGCCAGCTCCCTGGGGACAACTGTCTATGGCTACACCTTC. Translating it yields CASSLGTTVYGYTF.

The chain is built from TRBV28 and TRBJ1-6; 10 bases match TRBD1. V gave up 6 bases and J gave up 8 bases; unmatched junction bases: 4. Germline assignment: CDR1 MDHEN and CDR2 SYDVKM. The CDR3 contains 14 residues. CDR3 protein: CASRRTGGYSPLHF. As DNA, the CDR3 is TGTGCCAGCAGGAGGACAGGGGGTTATTCACCCCTCCACTTT.

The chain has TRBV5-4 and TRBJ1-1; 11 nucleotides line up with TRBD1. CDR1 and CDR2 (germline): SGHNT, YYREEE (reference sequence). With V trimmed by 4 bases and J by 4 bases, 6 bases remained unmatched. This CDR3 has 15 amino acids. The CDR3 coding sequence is TGTGCCAGCAGCCCCGCCGGGACAGGGGGCACTGAAGCTTTCTTT. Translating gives CASSPAGTGGTEAFF.

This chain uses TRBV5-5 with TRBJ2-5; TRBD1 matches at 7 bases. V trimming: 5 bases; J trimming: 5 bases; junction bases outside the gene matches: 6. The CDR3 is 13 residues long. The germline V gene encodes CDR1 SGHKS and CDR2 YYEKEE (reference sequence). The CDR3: CASRDRTMETQYF. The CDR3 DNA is TGTGCCAGCAGGGACAGGACGATGGAGACCCAGTACTTC.

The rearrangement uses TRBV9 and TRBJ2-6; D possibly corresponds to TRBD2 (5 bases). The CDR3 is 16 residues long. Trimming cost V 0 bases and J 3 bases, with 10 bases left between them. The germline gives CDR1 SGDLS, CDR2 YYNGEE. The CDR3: CASSVGGRYGANVLTF. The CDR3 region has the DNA TGTGCCAGCAGCGTAGGAGGGCGTTATGGGGCCAACGTCCTGACTTTC.

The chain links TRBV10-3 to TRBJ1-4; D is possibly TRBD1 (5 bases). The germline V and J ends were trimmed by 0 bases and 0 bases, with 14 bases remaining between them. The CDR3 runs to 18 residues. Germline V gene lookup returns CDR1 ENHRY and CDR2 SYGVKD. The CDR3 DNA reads TGTGCCATCAGTGAGTCGTCCGGGGGAGATACAACTAATGAAAAACTGTTTTTT. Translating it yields CAISESSGGDTTNEKLFF.

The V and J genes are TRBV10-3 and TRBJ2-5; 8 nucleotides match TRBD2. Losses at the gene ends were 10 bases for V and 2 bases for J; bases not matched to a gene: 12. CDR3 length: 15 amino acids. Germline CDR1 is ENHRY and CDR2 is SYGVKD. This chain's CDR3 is CATRPAGGGQETQYF. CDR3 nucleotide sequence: TGTGCCACCAGACCGGCGGGGGGCGGGCAAGAGACCCAGTACTTC.

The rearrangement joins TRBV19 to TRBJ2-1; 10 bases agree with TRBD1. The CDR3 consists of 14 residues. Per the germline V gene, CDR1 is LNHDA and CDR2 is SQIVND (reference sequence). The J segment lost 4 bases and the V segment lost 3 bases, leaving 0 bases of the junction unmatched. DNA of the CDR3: TGTGCCAGTAGTATGGGACAGGGGTACAATGAGCAGTTCTTC. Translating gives CASSMGQGYNEQFF.

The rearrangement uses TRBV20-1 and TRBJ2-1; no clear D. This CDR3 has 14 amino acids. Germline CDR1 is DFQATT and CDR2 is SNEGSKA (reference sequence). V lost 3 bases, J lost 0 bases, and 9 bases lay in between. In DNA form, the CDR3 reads TGCAGTGCTAGTAAAGCCGGCTCCTACAATGAGCAGTTCTTC. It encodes CSASKAGSYNEQFF.

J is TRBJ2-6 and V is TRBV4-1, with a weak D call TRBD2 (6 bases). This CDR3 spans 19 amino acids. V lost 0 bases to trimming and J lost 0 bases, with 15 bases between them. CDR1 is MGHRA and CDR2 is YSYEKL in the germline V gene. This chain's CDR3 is CASSQDWGTHSSGANVLTF. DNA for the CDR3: TGCGCCAGCAGCCAAGATTGGGGGACTCATTCCTCTGGGGCCAACGTCCTGACTTTC.

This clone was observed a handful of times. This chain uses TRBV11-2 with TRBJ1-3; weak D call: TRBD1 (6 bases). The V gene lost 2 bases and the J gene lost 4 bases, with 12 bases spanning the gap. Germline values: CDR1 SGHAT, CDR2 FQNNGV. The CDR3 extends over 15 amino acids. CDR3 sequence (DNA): TGTGCCAGCAGCTTACCCGGGACACGAGGAAACACCATATATTTT. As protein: CASSLPGTRGNTIYF.

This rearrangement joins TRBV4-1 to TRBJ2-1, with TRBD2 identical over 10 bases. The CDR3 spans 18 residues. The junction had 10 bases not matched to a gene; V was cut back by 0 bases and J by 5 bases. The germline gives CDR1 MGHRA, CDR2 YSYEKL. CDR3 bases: TGCGCCAGCAGCCAAGATAGCGGGAGGCTCCTAAAGGACAATGAGCAGTTCTTC. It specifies CASSQDSGRLLKDNEQFF.

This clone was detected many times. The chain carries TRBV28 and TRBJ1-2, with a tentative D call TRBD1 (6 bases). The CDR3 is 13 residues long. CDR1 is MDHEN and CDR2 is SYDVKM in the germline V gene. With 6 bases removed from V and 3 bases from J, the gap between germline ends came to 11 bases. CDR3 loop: CASREQGYYGYTF. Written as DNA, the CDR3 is TGTGCCAGCAGGGAACAGGGTTACTATGGCTACACCTTC.

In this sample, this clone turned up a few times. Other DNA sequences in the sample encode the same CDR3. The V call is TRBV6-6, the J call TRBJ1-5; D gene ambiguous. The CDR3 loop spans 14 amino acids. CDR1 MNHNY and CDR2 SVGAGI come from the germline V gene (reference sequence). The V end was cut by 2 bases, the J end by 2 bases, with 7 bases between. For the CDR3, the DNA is TGTGCCAGCAGTTACCCAGGCGGCAATCAGCCCCAGCATTTT. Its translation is CASSYPGGNQPQHF.

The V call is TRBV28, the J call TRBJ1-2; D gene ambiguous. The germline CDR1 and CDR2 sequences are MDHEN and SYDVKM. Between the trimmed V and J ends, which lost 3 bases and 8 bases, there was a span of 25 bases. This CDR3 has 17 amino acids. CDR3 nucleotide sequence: TGTGCCAGCAGTTTTAGGCGGGCAAGTGGAGTAGGTGGAGGCTACACCTTC. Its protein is CASSFRRASGVGGGYTF.

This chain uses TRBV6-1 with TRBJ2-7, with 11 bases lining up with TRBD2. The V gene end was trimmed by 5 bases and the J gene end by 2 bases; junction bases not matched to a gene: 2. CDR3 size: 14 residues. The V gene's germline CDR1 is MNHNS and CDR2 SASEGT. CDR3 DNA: TGTGCCAGCAGTTGGGGACTAGCGGCCTACGAGCAGTACTTC. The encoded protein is CASSWGLAAYEQYF.

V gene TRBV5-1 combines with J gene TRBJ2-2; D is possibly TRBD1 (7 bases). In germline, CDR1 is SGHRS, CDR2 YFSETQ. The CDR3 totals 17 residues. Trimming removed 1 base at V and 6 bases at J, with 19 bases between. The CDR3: CASSLFQGGGMAGELFF. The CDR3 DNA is TGCGCCAGCAGCTTGTTCCAGGGGGGCGGTATGGCCGGGGAGCTGTTTTTT.

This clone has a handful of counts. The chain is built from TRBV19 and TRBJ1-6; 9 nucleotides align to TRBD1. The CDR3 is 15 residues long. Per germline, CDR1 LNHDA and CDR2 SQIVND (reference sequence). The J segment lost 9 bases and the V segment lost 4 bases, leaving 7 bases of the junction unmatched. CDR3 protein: CASSNRQGEVSPLHF. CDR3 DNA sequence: TGTGCCAGTAGTAATCGACAGGGGGAGGTTTCACCCCTCCACTTT.

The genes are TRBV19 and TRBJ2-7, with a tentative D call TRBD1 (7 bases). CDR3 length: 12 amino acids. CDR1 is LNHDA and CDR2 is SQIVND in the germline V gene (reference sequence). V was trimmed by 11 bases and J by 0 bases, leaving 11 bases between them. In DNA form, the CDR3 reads TGTGCCTCCAGGGGGGACTCCTACGAGCAGTACTTC. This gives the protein CASRGDSYEQYF.

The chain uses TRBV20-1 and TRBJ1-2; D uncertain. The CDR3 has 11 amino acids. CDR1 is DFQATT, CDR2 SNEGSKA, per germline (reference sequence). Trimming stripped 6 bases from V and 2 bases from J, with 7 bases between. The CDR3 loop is CSAQINYGYTF. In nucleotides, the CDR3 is TGCAGTGCCCAGATAAACTATGGCTACACCTTC.

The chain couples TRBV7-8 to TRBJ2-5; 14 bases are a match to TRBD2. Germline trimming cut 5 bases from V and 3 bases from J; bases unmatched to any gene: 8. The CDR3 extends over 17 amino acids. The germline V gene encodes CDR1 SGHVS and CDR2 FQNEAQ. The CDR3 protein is CASSAEGLAGEKETQYF. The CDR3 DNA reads TGTGCCAGCAGCGCCGAGGGACTAGCGGGGGAGAAAGAGACCCAGTACTTC.

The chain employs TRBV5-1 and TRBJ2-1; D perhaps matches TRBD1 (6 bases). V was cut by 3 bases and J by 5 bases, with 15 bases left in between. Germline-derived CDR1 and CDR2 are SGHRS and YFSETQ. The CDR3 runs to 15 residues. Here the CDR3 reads CASSSGQRDHNEQFF. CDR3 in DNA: TGCGCCAGCAGCTCCGGACAGAGAGATCACAATGAGCAGTTCTTC.

This CDR3 is CASSYRLAGGPNEQFF. CDR3 coding DNA: TGTGCCAGCAGTTACAGACTAGCGGGGGGGCCCAATGAGCAGTTCTTC. The rearrangement uses TRBV6-2 or TRBV6-3 and TRBJ2-1, with 14 nucleotides matching TRBD2. Trimming removed 2 bases from V and 6 bases from J; junction bases left unmatched: 3. This CDR3 contains 16 residues. The V gene's germline CDR1 is MNHEY and CDR2 SVGEGT.